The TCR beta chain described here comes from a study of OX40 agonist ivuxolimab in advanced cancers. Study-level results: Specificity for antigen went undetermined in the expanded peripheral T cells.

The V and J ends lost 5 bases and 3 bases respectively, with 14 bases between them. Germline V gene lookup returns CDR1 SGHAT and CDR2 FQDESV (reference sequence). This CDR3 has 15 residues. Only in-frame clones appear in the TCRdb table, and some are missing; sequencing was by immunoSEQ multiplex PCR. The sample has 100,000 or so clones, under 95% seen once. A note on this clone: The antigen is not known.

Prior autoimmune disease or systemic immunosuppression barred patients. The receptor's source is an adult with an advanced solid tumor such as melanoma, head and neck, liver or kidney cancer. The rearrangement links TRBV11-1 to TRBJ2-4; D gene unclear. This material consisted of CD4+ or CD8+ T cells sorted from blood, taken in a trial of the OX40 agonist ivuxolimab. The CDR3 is CASSPNLRIKNIQYF. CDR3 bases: TGTGCCAGCAGCCCTAATTTGAGGATCAAAAACATTCAGTACTTC.